The clone carrying this TCR beta chain was seen a few times. Its antigen remains unknown. This record belongs to a study of blood T cells in healthy people across ages. Study outcomes and limitations: In older individuals, TCR beta diversity per million T cells was lower, falling roughly linearly with age.

Primed by a sample-barcoded 5' primer and a J-beta primer mix, a second PCR proceeded for 7 to 11 cycles. TCRdb re-derived calls from the 5' RACE reads in MiXCR, one entry per CDR3 protein. Of fewer than 1,000,000 distinct CDR3 sequences in the sample, around 42% were seen once. This CDR3 is 12 amino acids long. CDR1 is SGHDN, CDR2 FVKESK, per germline. Trimming left V 0 bases short and J 17 bases short, with 11 bases between. Peripheral blood was drawn, about 10 milliliters per donor. The clonotype was recovered from a man between 60 and 70 years old in good health. Sequencing was performed on blood. This sequence joins TRBV14 and TRBJ1-6; D might be TRBD1 (6 bases). The CDR3 DNA sequence: TGTGCCAGCAGCCAAGAGCGGGGGCCCATCCACTTT. Amino acids: CASSQERGPIHF. Based on the CDR3 plus reference TRBV14 and TRBJ1-6, the full variable domain is EAGVTQFPSHSVIEKGQTVTLRCDPISGHDNLYWYRRVMGKEIKFLLHFVKESKQDESGMPNNRFLAERTGGTYSTLKVQPAELEDSGVYFCASSQERGPIHFGNGTRLTVT.